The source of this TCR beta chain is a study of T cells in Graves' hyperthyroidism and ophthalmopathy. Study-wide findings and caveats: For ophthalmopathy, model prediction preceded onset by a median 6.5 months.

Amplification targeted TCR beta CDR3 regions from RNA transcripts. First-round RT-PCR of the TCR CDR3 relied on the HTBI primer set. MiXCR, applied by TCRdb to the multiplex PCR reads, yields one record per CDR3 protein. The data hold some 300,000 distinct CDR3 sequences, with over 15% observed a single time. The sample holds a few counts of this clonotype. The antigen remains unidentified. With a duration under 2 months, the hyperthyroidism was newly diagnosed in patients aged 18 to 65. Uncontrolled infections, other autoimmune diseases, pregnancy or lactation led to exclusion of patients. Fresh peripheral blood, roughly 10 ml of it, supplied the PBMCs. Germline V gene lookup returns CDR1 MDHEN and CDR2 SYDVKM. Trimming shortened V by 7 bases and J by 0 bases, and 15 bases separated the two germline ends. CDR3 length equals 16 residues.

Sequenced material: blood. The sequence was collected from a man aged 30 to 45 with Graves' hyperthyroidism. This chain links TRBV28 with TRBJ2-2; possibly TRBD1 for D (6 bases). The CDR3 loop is CASTVQGFPNTGELFF. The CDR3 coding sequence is TGTGCCAGCACTGTACAGGGTTTTCCGAACACCGGGGAGCTGTTTTTT.